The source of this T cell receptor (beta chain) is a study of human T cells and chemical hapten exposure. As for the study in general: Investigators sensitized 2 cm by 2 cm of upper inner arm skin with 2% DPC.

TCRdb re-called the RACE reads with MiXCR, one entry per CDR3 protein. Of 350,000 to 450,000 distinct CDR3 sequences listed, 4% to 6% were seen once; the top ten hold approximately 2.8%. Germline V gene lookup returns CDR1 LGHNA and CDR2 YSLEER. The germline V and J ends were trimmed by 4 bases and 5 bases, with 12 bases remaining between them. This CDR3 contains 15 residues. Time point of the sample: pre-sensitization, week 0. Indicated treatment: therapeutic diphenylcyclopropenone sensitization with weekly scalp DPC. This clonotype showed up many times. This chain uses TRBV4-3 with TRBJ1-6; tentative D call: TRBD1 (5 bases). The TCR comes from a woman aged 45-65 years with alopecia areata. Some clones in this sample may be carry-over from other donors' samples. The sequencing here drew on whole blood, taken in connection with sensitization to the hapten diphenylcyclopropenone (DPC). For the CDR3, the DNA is TGCGCCAGCAGCCGAGACCCGGGACATAATTCACCCCTCCACTTT. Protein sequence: CASSRDPGHNSPLHF.